One and the same sample provided the 10 T cell receptor beta chains below, sequenced in a study of shared clonotypes between healthy human individuals. CD45RO-negative cells were positively selected for CCR7, leaving out terminally differentiated effector memory CD45RA+ cells. Sequencing used immunoSEQ multiplex PCR; TCRdb keeps in-frame clones, though not all of them. The sample shows about 2,100,000 clones, 85% to 95% of them seen only once. Sequencing was carried out using naive CD8+ T cells from PBMCs. Source of these receptors: a young man in good health. Some clones in this sample may be carry-over from other donors' samples.

The chain couples TRBV4-2 to TRBJ2-5; TRBD2 might be the D (5 bases). The CDR3 length is 18 residues. The V gene lost 0 bases and the J gene lost 7 bases, with 24 bases spanning the gap. Germline CDR1 reads LGHNA; CDR2 reads YNFKEQ. DNA for the CDR3: TGTGCCAGCAGCCAAGAATGGGGAGTTCGCGCTTCCGTCGGGACCCAGTACTTC. Amino acid sequence: CASSQEWGVRASVGTQYF.

Worth noting for this clone: The same CDR3 also results from other DNA sequences found in this sample. This sequence joins TRBV27 and TRBJ2-1; D is unresolved. The CDR3 contains 13 residues. The germline V gene has CDR1 MNHEY and CDR2 SMNVEV (reference sequence). The V end was cut by 3 bases, the J end by 10 bases, with 13 bases between. The CDR3 nucleotides are TGTGCCAGCAGTTTGGGTGGACCCGGCGAGCAGTTCTTC. This codes for CASSLGGPGEQFF.

The chain couples TRBV27 to TRBJ2-2, with D perhaps being TRBD1 or TRBD2 (5 bases each). Trimming pared 2 bases from V and 5 bases from J, leaving 15 bases between. This CDR3 is 16 amino acids long. The germline gives CDR1 MNHEY, CDR2 SMNVEV (reference sequence). The CDR3 DNA is TGTGCCAGCAGTTTAGAGGCAGGGCGCGGGACCGGGGAGCTGTTTTTT. This translates into CASSLEAGRGTGELFF.

This clone was picked up one time. The chain couples TRBV5-8 to TRBJ2-7; D ambiguous. The CDR3 contains 14 residues. Germline V gene lookup returns CDR1 SGHTS and CDR2 YDEGEE. V was pared by 3 bases and J by 2 bases, with 12 bases between. CDR3 region: CASSSLFFPYEQYF. Here the CDR3 DNA reads TGTGCCAGCAGCTCCCTATTTTTCCCCTACGAGCAGTACTTC.

The chain has TRBV2 and TRBJ2-7; either TRBD1 or TRBD2 may supply D (5 bases each). Per germline, CDR1 SNHLY and CDR2 FYNNEI. Trimming cost V 6 bases and J 0 bases, with 15 bases left between them. The length of the CDR3 is 15 residues. Written as DNA, the CDR3 is TGTGCCAGCAGCGAACCGGGACGGGGCTCCTACGAGCAGTACTTC. Protein product: CASSEPGRGSYEQYF. Based on the CDR3 plus reference TRBV2 and TRBJ2-7, the full variable domain is EPEVTQTPSHQVTQMGQEVILRCVPISNHLYFYWYRQILGQKVEFLVSFYNNEISEKSEIFDDQFSVERPDGSNFTLKIRSTKLEDSAMYFCASSEPGRGSYEQYFGPGTRLTVT.

This chain uses TRBV4-3 with TRBJ2-7, with 12 positions matching TRBD2. V dropped 0 bases and J dropped 4; count of bases not matched to a gene: 7. This CDR3 contains 17 residues. Germline CDR1 is LGHNA and CDR2 is YSLEER. CDR3 region: CASSQEVTSGSGYEQYF. In DNA form, the CDR3 reads TGCGCCAGCAGCCAAGAAGTGACTAGCGGGAGTGGGTACGAGCAGTACTTC.

The rearrangement links TRBV7-2 to TRBJ2-7, with D possibly being TRBD2 (6 bases). Germline V lookup: CDR1 SGHTA, CDR2 FQGNSA. V gave up 5 bases and J gave up 6 bases, with 17 bases separating them. This CDR3 has 14 residues. The CDR3 DNA follows: TGTGCCAGCAGCCCAACCTTCGGGGGTATCGAGCAGTACTTC. It translates to CASSPTFGGIEQYF.

This clone was seen just once. The sample carries other DNA sequences with the same CDR3. The chain joins TRBV27 to TRBJ1-1; possibly TRBD1 for D (5 bases). CDR1 and CDR2 (germline): MNHEY, SMNVEV (reference sequence). The V end lost 0 bases, the J end lost 7 bases, and 6 bases lay between the germline ends. The CDR3 sequence is 12 residues long. This chain's CDR3 is CASSLSGGEAFF. CDR3 nucleotides: TGTGCCAGCAGTTTATCCGGGGGTGAAGCTTTCTTT.

The rearrangement uses TRBV10-3 and TRBJ2-7; 11 nucleotides line up with TRBD2. Germline-derived CDR1 and CDR2 are ENHRY and SYGVKD. The V gene end was trimmed by 3 bases and the J gene end by 6 bases; junction bases not matched to a gene: 19. The CDR3 loop spans 19 amino acids. The CDR3 region is CAISDPNVAGTSGSVEQYF. The DNA of the CDR3 is TGTGCCATCAGTGACCCGAACGTTGCCGGGACTAGCGGAAGTGTCGAGCAGTACTTC.

The V gene is TRBV27, the J gene TRBJ2-3, with D unresolved. Trimming took 1 base from V and 0 from J, leaving 11 bases between them. The CDR3 contains 16 residues. The germline V gene encodes CDR1 MNHEY and CDR2 SMNVEV (reference sequence). The CDR3 spells CASSLLVPTSTDTQYF. The CDR3 bases are TGTGCCAGCAGTTTATTGGTCCCCACAAGCACAGATACGCAGTATTTT.